Each of the 16 T cell receptor beta chains below was sequenced from the same sample in a study of T-cell reconstitution after alpha-beta-depleted transplantation in children. Researchers prepared the TCRbeta library using unique molecular identifiers, the study reports. One entry per CDR3 protein, called by TCRdb with MiXCR from the PCR reads. The sample lists around 670,000 distinct CDR3 sequences, roughly 13% occurring once. Here the sequenced sample was PBMCs, taken before TCRalphabeta/CD19-depleted stem cell transplant. These receptor sequences come from a girl aged 2 to 9 with congenital amegakaryocytic thrombocytopenia, due to receive a stem cell transplant.

The chain employs TRBV11-2 and TRBJ2-3; no definite D call. CDR3 length: 15 residues. The V gene's germline CDR1 is SGHAT and CDR2 FQNNGV. V was pared by 1 base and J by 2 bases, with 10 bases between. The CDR3 loop is CASSLGSRTTDTQYF. The CDR3 coding sequence is TGTGCCAGCAGCTTAGGCTCCAGAACCACAGATACGCAGTATTTT.

In its sample, this clonotype was seen a few times. This chain connects TRBV28 to TRBJ2-5, with TRBD1 as a possible D gene (7 bases). This CDR3 has 18 residues. The ends were cut back, 8 bases at V and 0 bases at J, with 25 bases in the middle. Germline assignment: CDR1 MDHEN and CDR2 SYDVKM. CDR3 amino acids: CASSPRGAGQLYQETQYF. CDR3 bases: TGTGCCAGCTCGCCCAGGGGGGCCGGTCAGCTGTACCAAGAGACCCAGTACTTC.

The rearrangement joins TRBV7-8 to TRBJ1-2; no clear D. V was cut by 7 bases and J by 8 bases, with 29 bases left in between. CDR3 length: 17 residues. Germline CDR1 is SGHVS and CDR2 is FQNEAQ. Here the CDR3 DNA reads TGTGCCAGCATCCTATTCGGGCAACCCCGCGCCGGATTGGGCTACACCTTC. This gives the protein CASILFGQPRAGLGYTF.

The table lists this clonotype with many counts. J is TRBJ2-1 and V is TRBV20-1; tentative D call: TRBD1 (6 bases). Germline CDR1 DFQATT, CDR2 SNEGSKA (reference sequence). The CDR3 runs to 13 residues. V gave up 6 bases and J gave up 3 bases, with 12 bases separating them. CDR3 coding DNA: TGCAGTGCCTATCCAGGGGTCTACAATGAGCAGTTCTTC. Encoded protein: CSAYPGVYNEQFF.

This clonotype was counted many times. V is TRBV7-2 and J is TRBJ2-7; D is perhaps TRBD2 (5 bases). V was shortened by 5 bases and J by 3 bases, with 17 bases between the two germline ends. Germline lookup yields CDR1 SGHTA and CDR2 FQGNSA. The CDR3 consists of 15 residues. The CDR3, as DNA: TGTGCCAGCAGCCGCACACTAGTATTCATCTACGAGCAGTACTTC. Translation: CASSRTLVFIYEQYF.

In this sample, this clonotype turned up a few times. The chain couples TRBV7-9 to TRBJ2-2; D is unresolved. V was cut by 5 bases and J by 4 bases, with 14 bases left in between. Germline CDR1 and CDR2: SEHNR and FQNEAQ (reference sequence). The CDR3 is 15 residues long. The CDR3 region is CASSAPADPTGELFF. The CDR3 coding sequence is TGTGCCAGCAGCGCGCCTGCGGACCCCACCGGGGAGCTGTTTTTT.

A word on this clonotype: The junction differs from germline at one of its ends, possibly a read error. The V gene is TRBV6-5, the J gene TRBJ2-5; 7 positions match TRBD2. Germline-derived CDR1 and CDR2 are MNHEY and SVGAGI. CDR3 length: 15 amino acids. As DNA, the CDR3 is TGTCCCAGCAGTTCTAGCGGTCGGATTCAAGAGACCCAGTACTTC. Translated, it gives CPSSSSGRIQETQYF.

The rearrangement links TRBV5-1 to TRBJ2-7, with D perhaps TRBD2 (6 bases). The germline V gene has CDR1 SGHRS and CDR2 YFSETQ. This CDR3 is built from 14 residues. Trimming cost V 4 bases and J 2 bases, with 13 bases left between them. CDR3 amino acids: CASSILGGPYEQYF. Here the CDR3 DNA reads TGCGCCAGCAGCATCCTGGGGGGTCCCTACGAGCAGTACTTC.

This clonotype occurred many times. The V call is TRBV20-1, the J call TRBJ2-7; 8 bases agree with TRBD2. V trimming: 0 bases; J trimming: 3 bases; junction bases outside the gene matches: 4. Germline values: CDR1 DFQATT, CDR2 SNEGSKA (reference sequence). There are 14 residues in the CDR3. The CDR3 loop reads CSARDPGLDYEQYF. The CDR3 bases are TGCAGTGCTAGAGATCCGGGACTAGACTACGAGCAGTACTTC.

This clonotype occurred many times. This chain connects TRBV7-2 to TRBJ2-7; 14 bases are a match to TRBD2. The trim removed 4 bases at V and 4 bases at J, leaving 12 bases unmatched. The CDR3 contains 18 residues. Germline V lookup: CDR1 SGHTA, CDR2 FQGNSA. This chain's CDR3 is CASSSILTGTSGSYEQYF. The CDR3 DNA reads TGTGCCAGCAGCTCAATTTTAACCGGGACTAGCGGGAGTTACGAGCAGTACTTC.

A few counts support this clonotype. The chain employs TRBV3-1 and TRBJ2-1; 8 bases align to TRBD2. This CDR3 comprises 18 residues. V dropped 4 bases and J dropped 2; count of bases not matched to a gene: 13. Germline CDR1 is LGHDT and CDR2 is YNNKEL (reference sequence). The CDR3 here is CASSPLRGLVTAYNEQFF. CDR3 DNA: TGTGCCAGCAGCCCATTACGGGGACTAGTGACAGCCTACAATGAGCAGTTCTTC.

In its sample, this clonotype was seen many times. The chain employs TRBV12-3 or TRBV12-4 and TRBJ2-1; 7 nucleotides match TRBD1. J lost 5 bases, V lost 4 bases, and 5 bases had no gene match. The CDR3 length is 14 residues. This CDR3 reads CASSSRTGNNEQFF. The CDR3 region has the DNA TGTGCCAGCAGTTCTCGGACAGGAAACAATGAGCAGTTCTTC.

Ten or more counts support this clonotype. The genes are TRBV7-2 and TRBJ2-3; D is unclear. The CDR3 is made up of 13 amino acids. From germline, CDR1 is SGHTA and CDR2 FQGNSA. V lost 4 bases and J lost 4, with 9 bases in between. In DNA form, the CDR3 reads TGTGCCAGCAGCTCCCGGGCCGCAGATACGCAGTATTTT. Translated, it gives CASSSRAADTQYF.

This clonotype has at least ten counts. The V gene is TRBV7-9, the J gene TRBJ2-4; 9 bases match TRBD1. V gave up 5 bases and J gave up 4 bases; unmatched junction bases: 9. The CDR3 covers 16 residues. Per the germline V gene, CDR1 is SEHNR and CDR2 is FQNEAQ (reference sequence). In nucleotides, the CDR3 is TGTGCCAGCAGCCCGGTCCTACAGGGGGCTAAAAACATTCAGTACTTC. Its translation is CASSPVLQGAKNIQYF.

This clonotype has only a few counts. This sequence joins TRBV4-2 and TRBJ1-3; no reliable D call. The germline V and J ends were trimmed by 0 bases and 0 bases, with 9 bases remaining between them. Germline assignment: CDR1 LGHNA and CDR2 YNFKEQ. This CDR3 region has 16 residues. DNA of the CDR3: TGTGCCAGCAGCCAAGAAAGGCCCACCTCTGGAAACACCATATATTTT. This translates into CASSQERPTSGNTIYF.

Only a few counts were recorded for this clonotype. The chain employs TRBV20-1 and TRBJ2-1, with D unclear. Germline assignment: CDR1 DFQATT and CDR2 SNEGSKA (reference sequence). The CDR3 consists of 18 residues. V was shortened by 5 bases and J by 3 bases, with 26 bases between the two germline ends. This CDR3 is CSAQTPPHFAEFYNEQFF. The CDR3 nucleotides are TGCAGTGCTCAAACTCCCCCACACTTCGCGGAGTTCTACAATGAGCAGTTCTTC.